The present T cell receptor beta chain was sequenced within a study of metastatic and nonmetastatic thyroid tumors. Authors' processing steps: Clinicopathological groups supplied CDR3 differences that were used to build a distant-metastasis classifier for papillary thyroid cancer. TCRdb ran MiXCR on the PCR reads. It is TCRdb's table, rather than the study itself, that gives the V and J calls and clone size. The profile shows 14,000 to 15,000 clones, approximately 19% of them singletons. The CDR3 length is 13 residues. V was pared by 2 bases and J by 5 bases, with 2 bases of the junction left unmatched. Per germline, CDR1 MNHNY and CDR2 SVGAGI (reference sequence). This clone is medium-sized within its sample. As yet, its antigen is unknown. No patient received treatment before thyroid surgery. Findings and limits, study-wide: Malignant thyroid tumors reportedly exceeded benign nodules significantly in TCR beta diversity, with the difference appearing in blood and tumor.

The V call is TRBV6-6, the J call TRBJ2-7; 8 nucleotides agree with TRBD1. The TCR was taken from a female donor with papillary thyroid cancer or a benign thyroid nodule (not recorded which). Some clones in this sample may be carry-over from other donors' samples. Sequenced material: blood. DNA for the CDR3: TGTGCCAGCAGTTACGGACAGGGCGACGAGCAGTACTTC. As protein: CASSYGQGDEQYF.